Included here is one TCR beta chain sequence, with context. The data were obtained in a study of shared clonotypes between healthy human individuals. The repertoire was sequenced with immunoSEQ multiplex PCR; TCRdb's copy has only in-frame clones and lacks some. Here the sample spans some 1,600,000 clones, approximately 98% being singletons. Germline CDR1 reads SGHTA; CDR2 reads FQGNSA. V dropped 5 bases and J dropped 3 bases, with 20 bases sitting between them. The CDR3 sequence is 17 residues long. Material for sequencing was naive CD4+ T cells sorted from blood. Described subset: CD45RA+ positively selected. The TCR originated in a young man in good health. The rearrangement links TRBV7-2 to TRBJ1-3; the D is unclear. CDR3 protein: CASSPGVGGHSGNTIYF. The CDR3 nucleotides read TGTGCCAGCAGCCCTGGTGTCGGAGGTCACAGTGGAAACACCATATATTTT. The full variable domain, with the rest looked up from reference TRBV7-2 and TRBJ1-3, is GAGVSQSPSNKVTEKGKDVELRCDPISGHTALYWYRQSLGQGLEFLIYFQGNSAPDKSGLPSDRFSAERTGGSVSTLTIQRTQQEDSAVYLCASSPGVGGHSGNTIYFGEGSWLTVV.